Given below is one T cell receptor (beta chain) in context. What it binds is unknown. One end of the junction is discordant with germline, which a read error may explain. This specimen belongs to a study of blood T cells in healthy people across ages. Background on the study: For every two T cells, template switching captured about one barcoded beta molecule. Regarding the study as a whole: More naive CD4+ cells and higher diversity marked long-lived donors relative to aged donors.

A second 7 to 11 cycle PCR used barcoded and J-beta primers. Sequencing of every sample gave 3 million or more CDR3-containing paired-end reads. TCRdb ran MiXCR on the 5' RACE reads and lists one entry per CDR3 protein. The sample yields hundreds of thousands of distinct CDR3 sequences, around 21% seen once. Researchers report isolating at least 6.5 million PBMCs per sample. Sample: blood. The clonotype was recovered from a man between 65 and 80 years old in good health.

The CDR3, as DNA: TGTGCCGGCAGCCCGCTGACAGGGAGGCAGTATTTT. This sequence encodes CAGSPLTGRQYF. The chain carries TRBV7-9 and TRBJ2-3, with 7 bases identical to TRBD1. The CDR3 sequence is 12 residues long. Germline V CDR1 and CDR2: SEHNR, FQNEAQ (reference sequence).